Listed below are T cell receptor beta chains from one sample, sequenced in a study of blood T cell repertoires in COVID-19. Generated by immunoSEQ multiplex PCR, the TCRdb table keeps only in-frame clones and is missing some. Here the sample spans a few hundred thousand clones, about nine tenths being singletons. Sequenced input: peripheral blood. These TCRs come from a man aged 35 to 55 who had recovered from COVID-19. Both conserved end residues are part of each CDR3.

v_gene	j_gene	CDR3aa
TRBV30	TRBJ1-5	CAWSQPTGGLGQPQHF
TRBV19	TRBJ1-6	CASRWGQQNNSPLHF
TRBV5-6	TRBJ1-2	CASSLVLGSYGYTF
TRBV7-3	TRBJ2-2	CASSSRAGAFGELFF
TRBV6-5	TRBJ2-3	CASGTSGRTDTQYF
TRBV7-9	TRBJ2-5	CASSPGLAGETQYF
TRBV3-1/TRBV3-2	TRBJ2-1	CASSLLLANNEQFF
TRBV2	TRBJ1-4	CASSITGVKRWSEKLFF
TRBV7-2	TRBJ2-1	CASSLVSPPGLAGLFEQFF
TRBV19	TRBJ2-3	CASSPRGSGGPTDTQYF
TRBV28	TRBJ2-3	CASSTSEPGVTQYF
TRBV7-9	TRBJ1-4	CASSLDHRGTNEKLFF
TRBV27	TRBJ1-1	CASSFFGGITFF
TRBV6-5	TRBJ1-1	CASSFLDRVQNTEAFF
TRBV7-6	TRBJ2-2	CASSLGTSVVGELFF
TRBV5-4	TRBJ2-7	CASSQTQNEQYF
TRBV6-5	TRBJ1-6	CASSSRASRDNSPLHF
TRBV19	TRBJ1-1	CASRRDRAPRNTEAFF
TRBV27	TRBJ2-1	CASSLGMGTAYYNEQFF
TRBV7-2	TRBJ1-1	CASSLSNTEAFF
TRBV2	TRBJ1-2	CASTFFPYGYTF
TRBV19	TRBJ2-6	CASRDDRGYNSGANVLTF
TRBV5-1	TRBJ2-2	CASSPRTGNTGELFF
TRBV11-2	TRBJ2-1	CASSQNNEQFF
TRBV3-1/TRBV3-2	TRBJ2-5	CASSRGGRGVPQTQYF